This TCR beta chain was captured by sequencing in a study of OX40 agonist ivuxolimab in advanced cancers. Study in general: Across the patients, intravenous ivuxolimab was delivered every 2 weeks at 0.01 to 10 mg/kg. Partial responses, seen in three patients, involved one hepatocellular carcinoma and two cutaneous melanomas.

The assay was immunoSEQ multiplex PCR, and TCRdb's table has in-frame clones only and misses some. The sample holds 40,000 to 45,000 clones, 80% to 90% seen once. The CDR3 loop spans 16 amino acids. The junction had 9 bases not matched to a gene; V was cut back by 5 bases and J by 2 bases. The germline V gene has CDR1 SNHLY and CDR2 FYNNEI. Sequenced material: CD4+ or CD8+ T cells sorted from blood, taken in a trial of the OX40 agonist ivuxolimab. The chain couples TRBV2 to TRBJ2-7; the match to TRBD1 covers 10 bases. This receptor was taken from an adult with an advanced solid tumor such as melanoma, head and neck, liver or kidney cancer. CDR3 DNA sequence: TGTGCCAGCAGTAGGTCCCAGACAGGGGGCACCTACGAGCAGTACTTC. Protein: CASSRSQTGGTYEQYF.